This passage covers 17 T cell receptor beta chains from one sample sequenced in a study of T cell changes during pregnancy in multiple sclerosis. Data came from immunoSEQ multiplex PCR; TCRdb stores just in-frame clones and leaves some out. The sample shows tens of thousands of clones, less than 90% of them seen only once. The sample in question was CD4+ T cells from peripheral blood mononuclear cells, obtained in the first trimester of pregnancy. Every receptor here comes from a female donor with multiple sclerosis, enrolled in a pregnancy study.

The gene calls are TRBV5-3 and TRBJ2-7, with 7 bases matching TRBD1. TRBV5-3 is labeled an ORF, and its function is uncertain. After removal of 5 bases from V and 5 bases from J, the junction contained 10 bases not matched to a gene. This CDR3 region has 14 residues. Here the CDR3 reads CARSAGTERNEQYF. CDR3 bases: TGTGCCAGAAGTGCCGGGACAGAGCGGAACGAGCAGTACTTC.

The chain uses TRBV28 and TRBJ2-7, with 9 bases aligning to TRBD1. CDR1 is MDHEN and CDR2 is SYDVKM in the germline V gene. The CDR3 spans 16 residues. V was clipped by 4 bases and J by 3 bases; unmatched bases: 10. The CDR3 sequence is CASSYFLGDRDYEQYF. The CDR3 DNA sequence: TGTGCCAGCAGTTATTTTTTGGGGGACAGGGACTACGAGCAGTACTTC.

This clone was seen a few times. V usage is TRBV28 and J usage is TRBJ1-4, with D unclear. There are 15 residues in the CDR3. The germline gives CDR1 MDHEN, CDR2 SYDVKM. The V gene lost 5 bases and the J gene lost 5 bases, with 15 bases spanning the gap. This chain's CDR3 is CASSPPGRLNEKLFF. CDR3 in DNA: TGTGCCAGCAGTCCCCCTGGGAGGCTCAATGAAAAACTGTTTTTT. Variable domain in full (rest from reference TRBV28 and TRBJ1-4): DVKVTQSSRYLVKRTGEKVFLECVQDMDHENMFWYRQDPGLGLRLIYFSYDVKMKEKGDIPEGYSVSREKKERFSLILESASTNQTSMYLCASSPPGRLNEKLFFGSGTQLSVL.

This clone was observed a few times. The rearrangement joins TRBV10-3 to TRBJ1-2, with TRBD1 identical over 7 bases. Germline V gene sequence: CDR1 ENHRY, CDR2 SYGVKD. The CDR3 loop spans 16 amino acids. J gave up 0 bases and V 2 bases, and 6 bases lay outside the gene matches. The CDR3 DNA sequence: TGTGCCATCAGTGAGGAGGGACAGAAATCTAACTATGGCTACACCTTC. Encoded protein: CAISEEGQKSNYGYTF.

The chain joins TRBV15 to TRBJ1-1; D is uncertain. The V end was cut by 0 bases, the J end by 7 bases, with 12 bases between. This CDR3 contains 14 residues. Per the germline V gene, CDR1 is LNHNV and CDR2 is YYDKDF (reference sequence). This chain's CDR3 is CATSRDRLGYEAFF. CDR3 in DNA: TGTGCCACCAGCAGAGATCGATTGGGCTATGAAGCTTTCTTT.

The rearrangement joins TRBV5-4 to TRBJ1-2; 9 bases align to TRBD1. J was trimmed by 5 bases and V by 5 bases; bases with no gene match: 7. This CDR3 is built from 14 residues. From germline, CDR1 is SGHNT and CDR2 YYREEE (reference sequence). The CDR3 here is CASRGTGTGYGYTF. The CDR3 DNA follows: TGTGCCAGCAGGGGGACAGGGACAGGGTATGGCTACACCTTC.

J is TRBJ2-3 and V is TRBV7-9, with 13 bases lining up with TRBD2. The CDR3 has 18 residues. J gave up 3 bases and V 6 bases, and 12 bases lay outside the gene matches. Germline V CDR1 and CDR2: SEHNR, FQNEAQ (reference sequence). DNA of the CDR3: TGTGCCAGCAGTTCGCCGGGACTAGCGGGATTGGGGACAGATACGCAGTATTTT. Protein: CASSSPGLAGLGTDTQYF.

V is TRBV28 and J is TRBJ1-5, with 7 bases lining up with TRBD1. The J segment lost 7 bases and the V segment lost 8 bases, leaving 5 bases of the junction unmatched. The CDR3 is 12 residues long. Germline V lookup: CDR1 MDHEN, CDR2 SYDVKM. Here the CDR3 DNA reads TGTGCCAGCCCGACAGGGAGCCAGCCCCAGCATTTT. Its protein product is CASPTGSQPQHF. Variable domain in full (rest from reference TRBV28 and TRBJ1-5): DVKVTQSSRYLVKRTGEKVFLECVQDMDHENMFWYRQDPGLGLRLIYFSYDVKMKEKGDIPEGYSVSREKKERFSLILESASTNQTSMYLCASPTGSQPQHFGDGTRLSIL.

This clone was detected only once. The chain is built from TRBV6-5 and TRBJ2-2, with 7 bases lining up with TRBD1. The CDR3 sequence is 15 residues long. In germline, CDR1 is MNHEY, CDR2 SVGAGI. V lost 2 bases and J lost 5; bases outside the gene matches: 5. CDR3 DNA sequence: TGTGCCAGCAGTTACACCGGGACAGAAACCGGGGAGCTGTTTTTT. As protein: CASSYTGTETGELFF.

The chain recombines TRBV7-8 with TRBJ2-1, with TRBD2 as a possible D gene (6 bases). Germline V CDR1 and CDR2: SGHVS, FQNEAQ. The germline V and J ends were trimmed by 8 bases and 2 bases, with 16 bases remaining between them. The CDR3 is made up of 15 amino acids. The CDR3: CASSLFSGTYNEQFF. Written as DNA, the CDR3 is TGTGCCAGCTCCCTTTTTAGCGGAACCTACAATGAGCAGTTCTTC.

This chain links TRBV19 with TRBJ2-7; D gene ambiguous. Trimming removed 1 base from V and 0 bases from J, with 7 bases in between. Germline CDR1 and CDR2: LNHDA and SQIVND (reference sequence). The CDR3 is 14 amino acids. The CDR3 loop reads CASSIAPNSYEQYF. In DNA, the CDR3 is TGTGCCAGTAGTATAGCCCCCAACTCCTACGAGCAGTACTTC. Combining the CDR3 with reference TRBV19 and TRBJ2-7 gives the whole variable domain DGGITQSPKYLFRKEGQNVTLSCEQNLNHDAMYWYRQDPGQGLRLIYYSQIVNDFQKGDIAEGYSVSREKKESFPLTVTSAQKNPTAFYLCASSIAPNSYEQYFGPGTRLTVT.

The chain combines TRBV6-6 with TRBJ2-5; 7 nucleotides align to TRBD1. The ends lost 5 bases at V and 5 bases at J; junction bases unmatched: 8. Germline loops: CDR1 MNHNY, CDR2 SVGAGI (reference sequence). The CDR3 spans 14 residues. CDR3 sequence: CASSPRQGGETQYF. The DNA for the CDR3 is TGTGCCAGCAGTCCGAGACAGGGCGGCGAGACCCAGTACTTC.

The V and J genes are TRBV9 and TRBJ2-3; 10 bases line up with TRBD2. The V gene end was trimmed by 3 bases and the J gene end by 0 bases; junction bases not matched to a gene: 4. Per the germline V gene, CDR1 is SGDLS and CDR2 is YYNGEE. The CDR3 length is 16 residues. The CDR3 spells CASSAGLAMSTDTQYF. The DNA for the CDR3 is TGTGCCAGCAGCGCGGGACTAGCGATGAGCACAGATACGCAGTATTTT.

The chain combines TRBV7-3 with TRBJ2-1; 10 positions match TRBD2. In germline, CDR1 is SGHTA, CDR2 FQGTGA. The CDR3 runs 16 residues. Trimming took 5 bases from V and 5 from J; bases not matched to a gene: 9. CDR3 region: CASSPKREGPNNEQFF. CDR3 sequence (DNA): TGTGCCAGCAGCCCCAAGCGGGAGGGCCCCAACAATGAGCAGTTCTTC.

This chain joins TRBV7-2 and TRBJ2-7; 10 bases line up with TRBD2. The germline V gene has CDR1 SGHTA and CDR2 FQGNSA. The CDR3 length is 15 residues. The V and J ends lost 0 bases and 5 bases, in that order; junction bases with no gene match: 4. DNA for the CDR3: TGTGCCAGCAGCTTAGCCCTAGCGGGAGTTAACGAGCAGTACTTC. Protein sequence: CASSLALAGVNEQYF. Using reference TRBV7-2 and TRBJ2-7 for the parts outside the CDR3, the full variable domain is GAGVSQSPSNKVTEKGKDVELRCDPISGHTALYWYRQSLGQGLEFLIYFQGNSAPDKSGLPSDRFSAERTGGSVSTLTIQRTQQEDSAVYLCASSLALAGVNEQYFGPGTRLTVT.

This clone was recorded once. The CDR3 here is CASSHGTPGQGAQYF. CDR3 DNA sequence: TGCGCCAGCAGCCACGGAACACCGGGACAGGGTGCCCAGTACTTC. The chain links TRBV5-1 to TRBJ2-7; the match to TRBD1 covers 9 bases. CDR3 length: 15 amino acids. Trimming at V came to 4 bases and at J to 10 bases, leaving 15 bases not matched to a gene. CDR1 is SGHRS, CDR2 YFSETQ, per germline. Drawing the rest from reference TRBV5-1 and TRBJ2-7, the complete variable domain is KAGVTQTPRYLIKTRGQQVTLSCSPISGHRSVSWYQQTPGQGLQFLFEYFSETQRNKGNFPGRFSGRQFSNSRSEMNVSTLELGDSALYLCASSHGTPGQGAQYFGPGTRLTVT.

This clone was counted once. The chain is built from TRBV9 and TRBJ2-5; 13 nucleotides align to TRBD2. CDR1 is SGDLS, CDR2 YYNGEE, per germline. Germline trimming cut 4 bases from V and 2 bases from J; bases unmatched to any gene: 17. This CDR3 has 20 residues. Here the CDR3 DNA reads TGTGCCAGCAGCATCTCTCCGGGACTAGCGGGGAGCGGGGGTCAAGAGACCCAGTACTTC. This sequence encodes CASSISPGLAGSGGQETQYF.